This TCR beta chain was profiled in a study of blood T cell repertoires in COVID-19. Whole-study context: In each case, the material was cDNA or gDNA derived from T cells, B-cell-depleted T cells, or PBMCs.

The repertoire was sequenced with immunoSEQ multiplex PCR; TCRdb's copy has only in-frame clones and lacks some. The profile covers tens of thousands of clones, with around 75% appearing a single time and approximately 22% taken by the ten largest. CDR1 and CDR2 (germline): ENHRY, SYGVKD. Trimming pared 2 bases from V and 14 bases from J, leaving 17 bases between. CDR3 size: 13 residues. Sequences were obtained from peripheral blood. The genes are TRBV10-3 and TRBJ2-3, with D perhaps TRBD1 (5 bases). This sequence was found in a human donor in a cohort sampled during active COVID-19. The CDR3 here is CAISEGDSTLGYF. Here the CDR3 DNA reads TGTGCCATCAGTGAGGGTGACAGCACTCTTGGGTATTTT.